A single sample is the source of the 12 T cell receptor beta chains below, sequenced in a study of prognosis after radiotherapy for stage I lung cancer. The study amplified the TCR beta CDR3 region from genomic DNA. This amplification was carried out by two rounds of multiplex PCR. Every TRBV and TRBJ gene had its own specific primer in first-round PCR. Using its own MiXCR run on the multiplex PCR reads, TCRdb lists one record per CDR3 protein. Of tens of thousands of distinct CDR3 sequences listed, approximately 44% are singletons. Specimen: PBMCs, collected before or after stereotactic body radiation therapy (not recorded which). These receptors all stem from a donor aged 50 or older with non-small cell lung cancer.

In its sample, this clonotype was seen many times. The chain couples TRBV2 to TRBJ2-5, with D uncertain. Germline V CDR1 and CDR2: SNHLY, FYNNEI. The CDR3 contains 14 residues. The V end lost 1 base, the J end lost 4 bases, and 10 bases lay between the germline ends. CDR3 nucleotides: TGTGCCAGCAGTGAAGATTCCTTTGGAGAGACCCAGTACTTC. Its protein product is CASSEDSFGETQYF.

On this clonotype itself: The junction does not match germline at one end; this may be a read error. The V and J genes are TRBV7-6 and TRBJ2-2, with 7 positions matching TRBD2. This CDR3 has 15 amino acids. Germline CDR1 SGHVS, CDR2 FNYEAQ. The CDR3 here is CASSLDGRNAGELFF. The CDR3 DNA sequence: TGTGCCAGCAGCTTAGACGGGAGGAACGCCGGGGAGCTGTTTTTC.

This clonotype appeared a few times. The rearrangement joins TRBV5-4 to TRBJ2-5; D is unclear. Trimming pared 1 base from V and 1 base from J, leaving 5 bases between. Germline-derived CDR1 and CDR2 are SGHNT and YYREEE (reference sequence). The CDR3 loop spans 13 amino acids. CDR3 sequence (DNA): TGTGCCAGCAGCTTGAACCTCCAAGAGACCCAGTACTTC. Translated, it gives CASSLNLQETQYF. The full variable domain, its missing parts supplied by reference TRBV5-4 and TRBJ2-5, is ETGVTQSPTHLIKTRGQQVTLRCSSQSGHNTVSWYQQALGQGPQFIFQYYREEENGRGNFPPRFSGLQFPNYSSELNVNALELDDSALYLCASSLNLQETQYFGPGTRLLVL.

This clonotype came up once. A read error likely explains this, since a far larger clone differs by one base. V is TRBV6-5 and J is TRBJ2-3; D gene unclear. The CDR3 runs to 14 residues. Germline V gene data show CDR1 as MNHEY and CDR2 as SVGAGI. The V end was cut by 5 bases, the J end by 4 bases, with 13 bases between. CDR3 loop: CASSRTVTPDTQYF. The CDR3 nucleotides read TGTGCCAGCAGTCGAACAGTGACCCCAGATACGCAGTATTTT.

Of note for this clonotype: A far larger clone is only one base removed, so a read error is likely. V and J are TRBV6-8 and TRBJ2-1; 12 bases are shared with TRBD1. The CDR3 contains 18 residues. J lost 7 bases, V lost 2 bases, and 12 bases had no gene match. CDR1 and CDR2 from the germline V gene are MNHGY and SAAAGT. CDR3 amino acids: CASSYGPPGQGASNEQFF. As DNA, the CDR3 is TGTGCCAGCAGTTACGGCCCCCCGGGACAGGGGGCGAGTAATGAGCAGTTCTTC.

This clonotype was counted at least ten times. Its ends do not fully match the called genes, so a read error is possible. The chain recombines TRBV11-1 with TRBJ2-3; D is unresolved. There are 13 residues in the CDR3. Germline CDR1 SGHAT, CDR2 FQDESV (reference sequence). CDR3 sequence: CASSGRTTYTQYF. CDR3 bases: TGTGCCAGCTCGGGCCGAACCACATATACGCAGTATTTT. Complete variable domain (other parts from reference TRBV11-1 and TRBJ2-3): EAEVAQSPRYKITEKSQAVAFWCDPISGHATLYWYRQILGQGPELLVQFQDESVVDDSQLPKDRFSAERLKGVDSTLKIQPAELGDSAMYLCASSGRTTYTQYFGPGTRLTVL.

In its sample, this clonotype was seen many times. V is TRBV18 and J is TRBJ2-7; 7 nucleotides agree with TRBD1. Germline CDR1 KGHSH, CDR2 LQKENI. CDR3 length: 15 residues. The junction had 9 bases not matched to a gene; V was cut back by 3 bases and J by 4 bases. As DNA, the CDR3 is TGTGCCAGCTCACCCCTAGACAGGGTGCGGTACGAGCAGTACTTC. Its translation is CASSPLDRVRYEQYF.

Within the sample, this clonotype is medium-sized. The rearrangement links TRBV24-1 to TRBJ2-1, with D possibly TRBD2 on 6 matching bases. This CDR3 is 13 amino acids long. Germline loops: CDR1 KGHDR, CDR2 SFDVKD. Trimming pared 10 bases from V and 6 bases from J, leaving 15 bases between. The CDR3 protein is CATRDSFFNEQFF. The CDR3, as DNA: TGTGCCACACGGGACTCCTTTTTCAATGAGCAGTTCTTC.

This chain joins TRBV6-7 and TRBJ1-4; D not resolved. TRBV6-7 is assigned to the ORF class and has an uncertain function. Trimming took 7 bases from V and 0 from J, leaving 21 bases between them. The length of the CDR3 is 18 residues. The CDR3 DNA sequence: TGTGCCAGCAACTTACCGGGAAAGGGAGCCGCAACTAATGAAAAACTGTTTTTT. Translating gives CASNLPGKGAATNEKLFF.

This chain joins TRBV7-9 and TRBJ2-5; 10 bases line up with TRBD1. CDR3 length equals 15 residues. With 7 bases clipped from V and 5 bases from J, the junction kept 10 bases outside the gene matches. Germline lookup yields CDR1 SEHNR and CDR2 FQNEAQ (reference sequence). Here the CDR3 reads CASKVPGQGWETQYF. DNA of the CDR3: TGTGCCAGCAAAGTCCCGGGACAGGGGTGGGAGACCCAGTACTTC. Together with reference TRBV7-9 and TRBJ2-5, the CDR3 gives the full variable domain: DTGVSQNPRHKITKRGQNVTFRCDPISEHNRLYWYRQTLGQGPEFLTYFQNEAQLEKSRLLSDRFSAERPKGSFSTLEIQRTEQGDSAMYLCASKVPGQGWETQYFGPGTRLLVL.

This clonotype was found many times. The chain employs TRBV2 and TRBJ2-1, with TRBD2 matching 9 bases. The germline gives CDR1 SNHLY, CDR2 FYNNEI. Trimming removed 6 bases from V and 0 bases from J; junction bases left unmatched: 3. The CDR3 spans 15 residues. CDR3 nucleotide sequence: TGTGCCAGCAGCCCAGCGGGGGGCTCCTACAATGAGCAGTTCTTC. This encodes CASSPAGGSYNEQFF.

In the case of this clonotype: At one boundary the junction diverges from the germline segment, which might be a read error. The genes are TRBV2 and TRBJ2-3; 15 bases are a match to TRBD2. Germline CDR1 and CDR2: SNHLY and FYNNEI. The CDR3 runs 17 residues. The CDR3 DNA reads as TGTGCCAGCAGTCCTATCGGACTAGCGGGGGGGACAAATACTCAGTATTTT. Residues: CASSPIGLAGGTNTQYF.